One sample yielded the 19 T cell receptor beta chains listed below, sequenced in a study of blood T cell repertoires in COVID-19. Using immunoSEQ multiplex PCR, the repertoire was profiled, and TCRdb retains in-frame clones only, with some absent. The sample yields some 110,000 clones, about 74% seen once. The sequencing sample was made of peripheral blood. All receptors derive from a man in his sixties or seventies with acute or convalescent COVID-19.

The chain uses TRBV28 and TRBJ2-7; 11 bases are a match to TRBD2. V gave up 10 bases and J gave up 7 bases; unmatched junction bases: 12. The CDR3 covers 14 residues. Per the germline V gene, CDR1 is MDHEN and CDR2 is SYDVKM. CDR3 in DNA: TGTGCCACCGGGAGACTAGCGGGAAGGGAGGAGCAGTACTTC. Its translation is CATGRLAGREEQYF.

J is TRBJ2-7 and V is TRBV4-2; TRBD2 matches at 11 bases. Germline loops: CDR1 LGHNA, CDR2 YNFKEQ. Losses at the gene ends were 8 bases for V and 2 bases for J; bases not matched to a gene: 5. The CDR3 length is 14 residues. The CDR3 reads CASAAGLAAYEQYF. In DNA, the CDR3 is TGTGCCAGCGCCGCGGGACTAGCGGCCTACGAGCAGTACTTC.

On this clone itself: A junction end diverges from the germline sequence, so it may reflect a read error. The chain carries TRBV3-1 (or the pseudogene TRBV3-2) and TRBJ1-2; TRBD1 aligns across 10 bases. The CDR3 consists of 15 residues. CDR1 is LGHDT, CDR2 YNNKEL, per germline (reference sequence). CDR3 region: CASSQRTGGNYSYTF. Here the CDR3 DNA reads TGTGCCAGCAGTCAACGGACAGGGGGAAACTATAGCTACACCTTC.

This chain links TRBV7-2 with TRBJ2-1; D remains unclear. The CDR3 is 13 residues long. Per germline, CDR1 SGHTA and CDR2 FQGNSA. V was cut by 5 bases and J by 3 bases, with 8 bases left in between. The CDR3 loop reads CASSTTNYNEQFF. DNA for the CDR3: TGTGCCAGCAGCACAACAAACTACAATGAGCAGTTCTTC.

This clone has a handful of counts. The chain couples TRBV18 to TRBJ1-4, with 10 bases identical to TRBD1. Looked up from germline, CDR1 is KGHSH and CDR2 is LQKENI. The V and J ends lost 5 bases and 6 bases, in that order; junction bases with no gene match: 3. The CDR3 extends over 14 amino acids. The CDR3 here is CASSGGTGDEKLFF. Written as DNA, the CDR3 is TGTGCCAGCTCAGGCGGGACAGGGGATGAAAAACTGTTTTTT.

The count of this clone is one. The chain has TRBV6-5 and TRBJ1-1; D perhaps matches TRBD1 (5 bases). Germline CDR1 reads MNHEY; CDR2 reads SVGAGI. Between the trimmed V and J ends, which lost 6 bases and 7 bases, there was a span of 12 bases. The CDR3 is 12 amino acids. This chain's CDR3 is CASSGQGLEAFF. In nucleotides, the CDR3 is TGTGCCAGCAGCGGGCAGGGACTTGAAGCTTTCTTT.

The rearrangement uses TRBV27 and TRBJ2-2; no reliable D call. V dropped 3 bases and J dropped 3 bases, with 20 bases sitting between them. Per the germline V gene, CDR1 is MNHEY and CDR2 is SMNVEV (reference sequence). The CDR3 is 18 residues long. CDR3 loop: CASSFTLDKPTDTGELFF. DNA of the CDR3: TGTGCCAGCAGTTTCACCCTCGACAAGCCTACGGACACCGGGGAGCTGTTTTTT.

The chain couples TRBV7-2 to TRBJ2-7; 7 bases line up with TRBD1. After removal of 6 bases from V and 1 base from J, the junction contained 6 bases not matched to a gene. The CDR3 extends over 14 amino acids. Germline assignment: CDR1 SGHTA and CDR2 FQGNSA. In nucleotides, the CDR3 is TGTGCCAGCAGTTTCCCGGGACAGTCCTACGAGCAGTACTTC. Translating gives CASSFPGQSYEQYF.

The rearrangement joins TRBV30 to TRBJ1-3, with a weak D call TRBD1 (5 bases). The V gene's germline CDR1 is GTSNPN and CDR2 SVGIG (reference sequence). The V end was cut by 3 bases, the J end by 2 bases, with 20 bases between. This CDR3 is built from 17 residues. The CDR3 region is CAWSLPGGAAAGNTIYF. CDR3 sequence (DNA): TGTGCCTGGAGCCTCCCGGGCGGGGCAGCGGCTGGAAACACCATATATTTT.

This chain links TRBV15 with TRBJ2-5; 8 nucleotides line up with TRBD2. Germline V CDR1 and CDR2: LNHNV, YYDKDF (reference sequence). This CDR3 region has 15 residues. V trimming: 5 bases; J trimming: 5 bases; junction bases outside the gene matches: 10. The CDR3 protein is CATSPLILAGETQYF. The CDR3 bases are TGTGCCACCAGCCCCCTTATTCTAGCGGGCGAGACCCAGTACTTC.

The chain combines TRBV6-5 with TRBJ1-2; 8 bases map to TRBD1. This CDR3 is built from 15 residues. Germline CDR1 MNHEY, CDR2 SVGAGI. Trimming removed 8 bases from V and 6 bases from J; junction bases left unmatched: 14. Written as DNA, the CDR3 is TGTGCCAGCCAGGCAGGGGGCGGTAGAAGGGATGGCTACACCTTC. The encoded protein is CASQAGGGRRDGYTF.

The rearrangement uses TRBV3-1 (or the pseudogene TRBV3-2) and TRBJ1-5; 8 bases match TRBD1. Germline CDR1 reads LGHDT; CDR2 reads YNNKEL (reference sequence). After removal of 5 bases from V and 6 bases from J, the junction contained 6 bases not matched to a gene. The CDR3 runs 14 residues. The CDR3 coding sequence is TGTGCCAGCAGCGGACAGGGCGAAGGTCAGCCCCAGCATTTT. This sequence encodes CASSGQGEGQPQHF.

This chain connects TRBV20-1 to TRBJ1-2; unclear D gene. Germline V CDR1 and CDR2: DFQATT, SNEGSKA (reference sequence). With 5 bases removed from V and 3 bases from J, the gap between germline ends came to 7 bases. The CDR3 sequence is 11 residues long. DNA for the CDR3: TGCAGTGCTGCTAAAGACTATGGCTACACCTTC. It codes for CSAAKDYGYTF.

A word on this clone: The junction shows a germline mismatch at one end, possibly a read error. The gene calls are TRBV19 and TRBJ1-5; D perhaps matches TRBD1 (5 bases). This CDR3 comprises 17 residues. Per the germline V gene, CDR1 is LNHDA and CDR2 is SQIVND (reference sequence). The CDR3 DNA sequence: TGTGCCAGCAGTAAAGGAGGGGCAGATCCCTTCAATCAGCCCCAGCATTTT. Protein sequence: CASSKGGADPFNQPQHF. The full variable domain, its missing parts supplied by reference TRBV19 and TRBJ1-5, is DGGITQSPKYLFRKEGQNVTLSCEQNLNHDAMYWYRQDPGQGLRLIYYSQIVNDFQKGDIAEGYSVSREKKESFPLTVTSAQKNPTAFYLCASSKGGADPFNQPQHFGDGTRLSIL.

The chain uses TRBV28 and TRBJ1-2; TRBD1 matches 8 bases. The CDR3 length is 16 residues. Looked up from germline, CDR1 is MDHEN and CDR2 is SYDVKM. Trimming removed 10 bases from V and 7 bases from J; junction bases left unmatched: 20. The chain's CDR3 is CATQDLSGGSVRGYTF. In DNA form, the CDR3 reads TGTGCCACCCAAGACTTATCAGGGGGCTCGGTGCGTGGCTACACCTTC.

This clone has just a few counts. The CDR3, as DNA: TGTGCCAGCAGCCAAGGCAGGGAAGAGACCCAGTACTTC. Translating gives CASSQGREETQYF. The genes are TRBV3-1 (or the pseudogene TRBV3-2) and TRBJ2-5; maybe TRBD1 (5 bases). CDR1 is LGHDT, CDR2 YNNKEL, per germline (reference sequence). Between the trimmed V and J ends, which lost 1 base and 3 bases, there was a span of 6 bases. This CDR3 is 13 amino acids long.

The sample holds a few counts of this clone. The rearrangement uses TRBV19 and TRBJ2-6; the D is unclear. The germline V gene has CDR1 LNHDA and CDR2 SQIVND (reference sequence). The CDR3 spans 18 residues. Trimming took 1 base from V and 0 from J, leaving 13 bases between them. Written as DNA, the CDR3 is TGTGCCAGTAGTATAGTCGAGGCCCCAATCTCTGGGGCCAACGTCCTGACTTTC. Translated: CASSIVEAPISGANVLTF.

A note on this clone: Other nucleotide sequences in the sample specify the same CDR3. The chain couples TRBV2 to TRBJ2-7; 10 nucleotides align to TRBD1. The J segment lost 3 bases and the V segment lost 9 bases, leaving 2 bases of the junction unmatched. CDR3 length equals 12 residues. Germline CDR1 is SNHLY and CDR2 is FYNNEI. The CDR3 is CASRTGGYEQYF. The CDR3 DNA reads as TGTGCCAGTCGGACAGGGGGCTACGAGCAGTACTTC.

CDR3 protein: CATSDPAGKGSRTSSYEQYF. The CDR3 nucleotides read TGTGCCACCAGTGATCCCGCGGGTAAGGGTTCAAGGACTAGCTCTTACGAGCAGTACTTC. The gene calls are TRBV24-1 and TRBJ2-7, with 8 bases that match TRBD2. Looked up from germline, CDR1 is KGHDR and CDR2 is SFDVKD. The CDR3 spans 20 residues. Germline trimming cut 3 bases from V and 4 bases from J; bases unmatched to any gene: 22.